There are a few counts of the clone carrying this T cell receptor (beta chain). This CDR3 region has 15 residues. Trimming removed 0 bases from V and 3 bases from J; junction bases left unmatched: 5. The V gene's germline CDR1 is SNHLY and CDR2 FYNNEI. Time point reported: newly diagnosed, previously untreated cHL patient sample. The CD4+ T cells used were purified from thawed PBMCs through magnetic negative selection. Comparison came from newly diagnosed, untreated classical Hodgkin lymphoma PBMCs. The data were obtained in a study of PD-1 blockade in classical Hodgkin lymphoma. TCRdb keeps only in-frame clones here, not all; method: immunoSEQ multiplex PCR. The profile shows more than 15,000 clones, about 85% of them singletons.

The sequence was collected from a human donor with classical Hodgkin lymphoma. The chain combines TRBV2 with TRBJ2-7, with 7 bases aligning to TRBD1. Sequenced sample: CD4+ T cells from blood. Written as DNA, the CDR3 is TGTGCCAGCAGTGAAGCGGGACAGACTGTCTACGAGCAGTACTTC. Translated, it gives CASSEAGQTVYEQYF. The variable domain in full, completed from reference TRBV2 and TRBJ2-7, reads EPEVTQTPSHQVTQMGQEVILRCVPISNHLYFYWYRQILGQKVEFLVSFYNNEISEKSEIFDDQFSVERPDGSNFTLKIRSTKLEDSAMYFCASSEAGQTVYEQYFGPGTRLTVT.